This T cell receptor beta chain is drawn from a study of blood T cell repertoires in COVID-19. V gave up 4 bases and J gave up 0 bases; unmatched junction bases: 4. Germline V gene data show CDR1 as SGHRS and CDR2 as YFSETQ. The CDR3 length is 14 residues. This clone has just one count. Repertoires were generated with immunoSEQ multiplex PCR, while TCRdb's copy carries only in-frame clones and drops some. The table lists about 95,000 clones, roughly nine tenths of them singletons. The specimen was peripheral blood. The chain is built from TRBV5-1 and TRBJ2-7; 7 nucleotides line up with TRBD1. The sequence came from a man aged 45-65 years with COVID-19, enrolled during active disease. The CDR3 coding sequence is TGCGCCAGCAGCGGGGGACAGCCCTCCTACGAGCAGTACTTC. It translates to CASSGGQPSYEQYF.